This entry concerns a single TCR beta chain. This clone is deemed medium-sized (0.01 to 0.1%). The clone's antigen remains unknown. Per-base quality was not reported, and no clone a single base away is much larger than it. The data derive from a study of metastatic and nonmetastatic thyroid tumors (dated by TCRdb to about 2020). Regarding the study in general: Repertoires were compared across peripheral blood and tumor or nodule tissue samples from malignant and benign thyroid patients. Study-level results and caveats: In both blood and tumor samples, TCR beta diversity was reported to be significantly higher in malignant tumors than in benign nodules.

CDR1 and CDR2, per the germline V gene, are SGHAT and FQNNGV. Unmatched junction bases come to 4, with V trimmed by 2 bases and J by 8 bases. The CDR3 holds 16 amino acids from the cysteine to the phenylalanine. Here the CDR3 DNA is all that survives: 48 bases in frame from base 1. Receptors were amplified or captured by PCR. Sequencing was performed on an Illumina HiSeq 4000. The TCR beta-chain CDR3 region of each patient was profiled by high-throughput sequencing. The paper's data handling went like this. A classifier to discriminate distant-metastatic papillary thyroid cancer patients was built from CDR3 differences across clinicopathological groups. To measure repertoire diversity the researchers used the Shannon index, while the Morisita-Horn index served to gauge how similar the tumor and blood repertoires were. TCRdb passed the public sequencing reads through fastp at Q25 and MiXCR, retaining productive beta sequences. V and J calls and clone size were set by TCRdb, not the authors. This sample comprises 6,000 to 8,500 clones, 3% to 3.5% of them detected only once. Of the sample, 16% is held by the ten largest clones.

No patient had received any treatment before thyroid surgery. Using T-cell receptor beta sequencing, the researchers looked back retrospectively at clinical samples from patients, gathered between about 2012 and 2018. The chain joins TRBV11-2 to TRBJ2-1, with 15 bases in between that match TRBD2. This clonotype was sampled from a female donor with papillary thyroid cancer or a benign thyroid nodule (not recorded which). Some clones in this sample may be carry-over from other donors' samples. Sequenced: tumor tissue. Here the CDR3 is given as CASSLRTSGRGDEQFF. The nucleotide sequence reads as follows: TGTGCCAGCAGCTTAAGGACTAGCGGGAGGGGAGATGAGCAGTTCTTC.